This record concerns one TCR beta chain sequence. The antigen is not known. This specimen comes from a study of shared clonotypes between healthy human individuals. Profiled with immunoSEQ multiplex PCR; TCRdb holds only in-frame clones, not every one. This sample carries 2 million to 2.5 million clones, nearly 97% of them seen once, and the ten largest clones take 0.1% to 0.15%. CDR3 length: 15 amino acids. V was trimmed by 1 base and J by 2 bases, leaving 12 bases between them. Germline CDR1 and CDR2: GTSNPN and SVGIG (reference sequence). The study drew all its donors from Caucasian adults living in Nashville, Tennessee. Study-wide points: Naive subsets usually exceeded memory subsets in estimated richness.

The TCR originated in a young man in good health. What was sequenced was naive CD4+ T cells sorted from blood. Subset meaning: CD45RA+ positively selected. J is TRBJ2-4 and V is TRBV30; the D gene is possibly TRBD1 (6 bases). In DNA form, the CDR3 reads TGTGCCTGGAGTGGCAGGGGTTCTCCCAAAAACATTCAGTACTTC. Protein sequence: CAWSGRGSPKNIQYF.